What follows are 14 T cell receptor beta chains derived from one specimen sequenced in a study of T cell responses to AZD1222 COVID-19 vaccine. Sequenced by immunoSEQ multiplex PCR; TCRdb stores in-frame clones only, minus some. The sample has under 150,000 clones; around 90% are singletons. This specimen consisted of peripheral blood, obtained on day 0 of MenACWY control vaccination. These receptors were taken from an adult in good health.

This clone was counted between two and nine times. The chain combines TRBV12-3 or TRBV12-4 with TRBJ1-1; D is undetermined. The CDR3 loop spans 12 amino acids. V was clipped by 5 bases and J by 1 base, with 5 bases between them. The CDR3 DNA follows: TGTGCCAGCAGTCCCGGGAACACTGAAGCTTTCTTT. Translation gives CASSPGNTEAFF.

This clone was seen a single time. The chain uses TRBV7-2 and TRBJ2-1, with D uncertain. V gave up 6 bases and J gave up 5 bases, with 11 bases separating them. The CDR3 loop spans 13 amino acids. The germline CDR1 and CDR2 sequences are SGHTA and FQGNSA. CDR3 nucleotides: TGTGCCAGCAGAATAGGGTCAAACAATGAGCAGTTCTTC. As protein: CASRIGSNNEQFF.

The gene calls are TRBV14 and TRBJ1-2; possible D gene TRBD1, 6 bases. Germline values: CDR1 SGHDN, CDR2 FVKESK. Trimming removed 3 bases from V and 0 bases from J, with 20 bases in between. CDR3 size: 18 residues. CDR3 protein: CASSHRARGHSANYGYTF. DNA of the CDR3: TGTGCCAGCAGCCATCGGGCCAGGGGACACTCGGCTAACTATGGCTACACCTTC.

The chain combines TRBV9 with TRBJ2-2, with D possibly matching TRBD1 (6 bases). The CDR3 is made up of 16 amino acids. CDR1 SGDLS and CDR2 YYNGEE come from the germline V gene. V was cut by 2 bases and J by 5 bases, with 16 bases left in between. CDR3 protein: CASSVSLGARTGELFF. DNA for the CDR3: TGTGCCAGCAGCGTCTCGTTGGGGGCGCGTACCGGGGAGCTGTTTTTT.

The chain uses TRBV5-1 and TRBJ2-7, with TRBD2 as a possible D gene (5 bases). Trimming removed 4 bases from V and 3 bases from J, with 11 bases in between. Germline CDR1 is SGHRS and CDR2 is YFSETQ. CDR3 length: 13 amino acids. The CDR3 region has the DNA TGCGCCAGCAGCATCGGACTGAACTACGAGCAGTACTTC. Translating it yields CASSIGLNYEQYF.

V gene TRBV9 combines with J gene TRBJ1-5; 7 nucleotides line up with TRBD1. The CDR3 covers 14 residues. Trimming cost V 4 bases and J 2 bases; bases outside gene matches: 3. Germline lookup yields CDR1 SGDLS and CDR2 YYNGEE. Here the CDR3 DNA reads TGTGCCAGCAGCCAGCAGGGGGGCAATCAGCCCCAGCATTTT. Translated, it gives CASSQQGGNQPQHF.

The chain links TRBV19 to TRBJ2-1; D uncertain. The CDR3 has 12 residues. CDR1 is LNHDA and CDR2 is SQIVND in the germline V gene (reference sequence). V lost 0 bases and J 9 bases, leaving 6 bases between the germline ends. The chain's CDR3 is CASSIEPGEQFF. The CDR3 DNA is TGTGCCAGTAGTATAGAGCCCGGTGAGCAGTTCTTC.

CDR3 residues: CASSILGEQFF. The CDR3 nucleotides read TGTGCCAGCTCCATACTTGGGGAGCAGTTCTTC. The chain recombines TRBV18 with TRBJ2-1; D call uncertain. CDR3 length equals 11 residues. Trimming shortened V by 6 bases and J by 10 bases, and 10 bases separated the two germline ends. CDR1 is KGHSH and CDR2 is LQKENI in the germline V gene.

This chain uses TRBV28 with TRBJ1-5, with no clear D. The CDR3 runs 17 residues. Trimming stripped 5 bases from V and 5 bases from J, with 22 bases between. Germline CDR1 reads MDHEN; CDR2 reads SYDVKM. CDR3 DNA: TGTGCCAGCAGTCCCATCGGCCCCCAGACCCGGGATCAGCCCCAGCATTTT. Its translation is CASSPIGPQTRDQPQHF. The full variable domain, in which reference TRBV28 and TRBJ1-5 provide the parts outside the CDR3, is DVKVTQSSRYLVKRTGEKVFLECVQDMDHENMFWYRQDPGLGLRLIYFSYDVKMKEKGDIPEGYSVSREKKERFSLILESASTNQTSMYLCASSPIGPQTRDQPQHFGDGTRLSIL.

The rearrangement links TRBV7-9 to TRBJ1-4, with a tentative D call TRBD1 (5 bases). Germline V gene data show CDR1 as SEHNR and CDR2 as FQNEAQ (reference sequence). V was shortened by 5 bases and J by 4 bases, with 17 bases between the two germline ends. This CDR3 has 16 amino acids. CDR3 in amino acids: CASSPLAGQYNEKLFF. CDR3 in DNA: TGTGCCAGCAGCCCCCTGGCGGGGCAGTATAATGAAAAACTGTTTTTT.

Turning to this clone: Just one base apart from a much larger clone, this may be a read error. The chain uses TRBV12-3 or TRBV12-4 and TRBJ2-2, with no clear D. The CDR3 totals 11 residues. The V and J ends lost 2 bases and 7 bases respectively, with 2 bases between them. Written as DNA, the CDR3 is TGTGCCAGCAGTTTAAGCGGGGAGCTGTTTTTT. Translated: CASSLSGELFF.

The chain couples TRBV6-5 to TRBJ2-5; D is possibly TRBD1 (6 bases). V lost 10 bases and J lost 5, with 23 bases in between. The CDR3 has 15 residues. In germline, CDR1 is MNHEY, CDR2 SVGAGI. The CDR3 region has the DNA TGTGCCACCTCAGAGGGATACAGGGACCGGGAGACCCAGTACTTC. Amino acids: CATSEGYRDRETQYF.

This clone showed up just once. This sequence joins TRBV9 and TRBJ1-2, with no clear D. Looked up from germline, CDR1 is SGDLS and CDR2 is YYNGEE. V was pared by 0 bases and J by 8 bases, with 14 bases between. The CDR3 runs to 14 residues. For the CDR3, the DNA is TGTGCCAGCAGCGTAGATGACCATCGCCGGGGCTACACCTTC. It encodes CASSVDDHRRGYTF.

The chain links TRBV6-4 to TRBJ2-3; a weak D match, TRBD1 (6 bases). The CDR3 loop spans 15 amino acids. V lost 5 bases to trimming and J lost 1 base, with 13 bases between them. Germline lookup yields CDR1 MRHNA and CDR2 SNTAGT. This CDR3 is CASSLQGLGTDTQYF. Written as DNA, the CDR3 is TGTGCCAGCAGTTTACAGGGTCTCGGCACAGATACGCAGTATTTT.